Below, 30 T cell receptor beta chains from the same sample are listed, as sequenced in a study of blood T cell repertoires in COVID-19. This table comes from immunoSEQ multiplex PCR, and its TCRdb copy is limited to in-frame clones, with some not included. The repertoire holds about 120,000 clones, roughly 79% seen once, with around 25% in the top ten. Sequencing input: peripheral blood. The receptors were gathered from a human donor in a cohort sampled during active COVID-19.

This sequence joins TRBV3-1 (or the pseudogene TRBV3-2) and TRBJ2-7; TRBD2 is a possible D gene (7 bases). The CDR3 runs to 14 residues. V was pared by 5 bases and J by 2 bases, with 13 bases between. Germline V gene sequence: CDR1 LGHDT, CDR2 YNNKEL (reference sequence). The CDR3 coding sequence is TGTGCCAGCAGCTCGGCGGGGGCGACCTACGAGCAGTACTTC. It yields the protein CASSSAGATYEQYF.

The chain has TRBV18 and TRBJ2-1; TRBD2 agrees at 11 bases. The V gene end was trimmed by 2 bases and the J gene end by 3 bases; junction bases not matched to a gene: 6. Germline V gene sequence: CDR1 KGHSH, CDR2 LQKENI. This CDR3 contains 17 residues. The CDR3 region has the DNA TGTGCCAGCTCACCATTTACTAGCGGGGGCAACTACAATGAGCAGTTCTTC. Translation gives CASSPFTSGGNYNEQFF. The full variable domain, with the rest looked up from reference TRBV18 and TRBJ2-1, is NAGVMQNPRHLVRRRGQEARLRCSPMKGHSHVYWYRQLPEEGLKFMVYLQKENIIDESGMPKERFSAEFPKEGPSILRIQQVVRGDSAAYFCASSPFTSGGNYNEQFFGPGTRLTVL.

This clone was seen more than once but under ten times. The J gene is TRBJ2-1, the V gene TRBV7-4, with D perhaps matching TRBD2 (6 bases). This CDR3 has 13 residues. From germline, CDR1 is SGHVT and CDR2 SQSDAQ. V dropped 2 bases and J dropped 7 bases, with 9 bases sitting between them. The CDR3 sequence: CASSLPGGNEQFF. The CDR3 coding sequence is TGTGCCAGCAGCTTACCCGGGGGAAATGAGCAGTTCTTC.

This clone has a handful of counts. The V and J genes are TRBV7-9 and TRBJ1-4, with D perhaps TRBD1 (5 bases). Trimming took off 2 bases at V and 8 bases at J, with 12 bases between the two ends. Germline V gives CDR1 SEHNR, CDR2 FQNEAQ (reference sequence). There are 14 residues in the CDR3. CDR3 protein: CASSLTQGKEKLFF. For the CDR3, the DNA is TGTGCCAGCAGCTTAACCCAGGGAAAAGAAAAACTGTTTTTT.

The chain couples TRBV19 to TRBJ2-1; TRBD1 matches at 8 bases. Looked up from germline, CDR1 is LNHDA and CDR2 is SQIVND (reference sequence). This CDR3 is 15 amino acids long. V lost 3 bases to trimming and J lost 8 bases; unmatched junction nucleotides: 9. The CDR3: CASSMARQGRDEQFF. The DNA for the CDR3 is TGTGCCAGTAGTATGGCACGACAGGGGCGGGATGAGCAGTTCTTC.

The chain links TRBV4-1 to TRBJ1-4, with 11 bases aligning to TRBD1. The germline V gene encodes CDR1 MGHRA and CDR2 YSYEKL. The CDR3 has 15 residues. V lost 4 bases, J lost 8 bases, and 6 bases stayed unmatched. CDR3 DNA sequence: TGCGCCAGCAGCCGCCGGACAGGGGGCGAAGAAAAACTGTTTTTT. It yields the protein CASSRRTGGEEKLFF.

V gene TRBV28 combines with J gene TRBJ2-7; a possible D gene is TRBD1 (6 bases). There are 14 residues in the CDR3. V was clipped by 7 bases and J by 0 bases, with 13 bases between them. Germline V gives CDR1 MDHEN, CDR2 SYDVKM. CDR3 bases: TGTGCCAGCACTCGTGGACAGAGCTCCTACGAGCAGTACTTC. It translates to CASTRGQSSYEQYF.

This chain uses TRBV7-3 with TRBJ1-1; unclear D gene. The ends were cut back, 4 bases at V and 4 bases at J, with 13 bases in the middle. This CDR3 region has 14 residues. Per the germline V gene, CDR1 is SGHTA and CDR2 is FQGTGA. As DNA, the CDR3 is TGTGCCAGCAGCTCCCTAAGCGGCTCCACTGAAGCTTTCTTT. It encodes CASSSLSGSTEAFF. The variable domain in full, completed from reference TRBV7-3 and TRBJ1-1, reads GAGVSQTPSNKVTEKGKYVELRCDPISGHTALYWYRQSLGQGPEFLIYFQGTGAADDSGLPNDRFFAVRPEGSVSTLKIQRTERGDSAVYLCASSSLSGSTEAFFGQGTRLTVV.

The gene calls are TRBV9 and TRBJ2-5, with a possible D match to TRBD1 (8 bases). The germline CDR1 and CDR2 sequences are SGDLS and YYNGEE. This CDR3 has 16 amino acids. Trimming shortened V by 2 bases and J by 5 bases, and 19 bases separated the two germline ends. The CDR3 nucleotides read TGTGCCAGCAGCGTCGAGGCCACAGGGGGGGCGGAGACCCAGTACTTC. Translated: CASSVEATGGAETQYF.

The V call is TRBV6-6, the J call TRBJ1-2; D is unclear. The CDR3 sequence is 14 residues long. V dropped 0 bases and J dropped 4 bases, with 9 bases sitting between them. Germline assignment: CDR1 MNHNY and CDR2 SVGAGI (reference sequence). The CDR3 region is CASSYSITGYGYTF. DNA for the CDR3: TGTGCCAGCAGTTACTCAATAACGGGCTATGGCTACACCTTC.

The genes are TRBV9 and TRBJ2-3; 8 bases map to TRBD2. CDR1 SGDLS and CDR2 YYNGEE come from the germline V gene. The CDR3 spans 15 residues. V shed 1 base and J 2 bases; nucleotides not matched to a gene: 3. The chain's CDR3 is CASSVIAGSTDTQYF. The CDR3 bases are TGTGCCAGCAGCGTAATAGCGGGGTCCACAGATACGCAGTATTTT. The full variable domain, in which reference TRBV9 and TRBJ2-3 provide the parts outside the CDR3, is DSGVTQTPKHLITATGQRVTLRCSPRSGDLSVYWYQQSLDQGLQFLIQYYNGEERAKGNILERFSAQQFPDLHSELNLSSLELGDSALYFCASSVIAGSTDTQYFGPGTRLTVL.

This clone has only one observation. The chain combines TRBV5-1 with TRBJ1-4, with D unresolved. Per germline, CDR1 SGHRS and CDR2 YFSETQ. The CDR3 runs to 13 residues. Trimming shortened V by 0 bases and J by 6 bases, and 6 bases separated the two germline ends. Here the CDR3 reads CASSLESHEKLFF. The CDR3 DNA follows: TGCGCCAGCAGCTTGGAGAGTCATGAAAAACTGTTTTTT.

The V gene is TRBV9, the J gene TRBJ1-1, with D perhaps matching TRBD1 (5 bases). The length of the CDR3 is 16 residues. Deletions cut 4 bases from V and 1 base from J, with 17 bases between. Germline V gene sequence: CDR1 SGDLS, CDR2 YYNGEE. CDR3 bases: TGTGCCAGCAGCTATCTTCGGGGGAGATCGAACACTGAAGCTTTCTTT. It encodes CASSYLRGRSNTEAFF.

The chain has TRBV6-5 and TRBJ1-2; TRBD1 might be the D (5 bases). Between the trimmed V and J ends, which lost 5 bases and 6 bases, there was a span of 19 bases. Germline CDR1 reads MNHEY; CDR2 reads SVGAGI. This CDR3 has 15 amino acids. The CDR3, as DNA: TGTGCCAGCAGTCGTCTGACAGTCGCCGGCGATGGCTACACCTTC. The encoded protein is CASSRLTVAGDGYTF.

This clone was picked up one time. At one of its ends the junction is not consistent with the germline gene, which may arise from a read error. CDR3 protein: CASSPGLAGGSNEQFF. CDR3 bases: TGTGCTAGCAGCCCCGGACTAGCGGGGGGAAGTAATGAGCAGTTCTTC. The V and J genes are TRBV7-7 and TRBJ2-1; 14 bases map to TRBD2. Germline-derived CDR1 and CDR2 are SSHAT and FNYEAQ (reference sequence). The CDR3 is 16 amino acids. Full variable domain (outside the CDR3, taken from reference TRBV7-7 and TRBJ2-1): GAGVSQSPRYKVTKRGQDVTLRCDPISSHATLYWYQQALGQGPEFLTYFNYEAQPDKSGLPSDRFSAERPEGSISTLTIQRTEQRDSAMYRCASSPGLAGGSNEQFFGPGTRLTVL.

The chain links TRBV18 to TRBJ2-7; 12 nucleotides align to TRBD2. The germline gives CDR1 KGHSH, CDR2 LQKENI. Trimming at V came to 5 bases and at J to 5 bases, leaving 7 bases not matched to a gene. The CDR3 consists of 15 residues. The CDR3 loop is CASSTTSGSGNEQYF. The DNA for the CDR3 is TGTGCCAGCTCAACGACTAGCGGGAGCGGGAACGAGCAGTACTTC.

Points on this clone: The germline gene is not matched at one end of the junction; a read error may be the cause. V is TRBV19 and J is TRBJ2-7; 13 positions match TRBD2. Germline V gene lookup returns CDR1 LNHDA and CDR2 SQIVND (reference sequence). The CDR3 loop spans 14 amino acids. CDR3 in amino acids: CASRGLAGSYGQYF. CDR3 nucleotide sequence: TGTGCCAGTAGGGGACTAGCGGGGAGCTACGGGCAGTACTTC.

This rearrangement joins TRBV6-1 to TRBJ1-2; no reliable D call. CDR1 and CDR2 from the germline V gene are MNHNS and SASEGT. The length of the CDR3 is 13 residues. V shed 1 base and J shed 2 bases, with 5 bases lying between them. The DNA of the CDR3 is TGTGCCAGCAGTGAAGGGCTGAACTATGGCTACACCTTC. Encoded protein: CASSEGLNYGYTF.

CDR3 coding DNA: TGTGCCAGCAGCTTAATAGGTCAGGGGGCCGGGCAAGAGACCCAGTACTTC. Translating it yields CASSLIGQGAGQETQYF. The gene calls are TRBV7-2 and TRBJ2-5; 8 nucleotides agree with TRBD1. Germline-derived CDR1 and CDR2 are SGHTA and FQGNSA. This CDR3 comprises 17 residues. J gave up 2 bases and V 2 bases, and 10 bases lay outside the gene matches.

The CDR3 protein is CASSPGLAVGTDTQYF. DNA for the CDR3: TGCGCCAGCAGCCCGGGACTAGCGGTGGGGACAGATACGCAGTATTTT. The chain recombines TRBV4-3 with TRBJ2-3, with 11 bases matching TRBD2. This CDR3 region has 16 residues. Germline values: CDR1 LGHNA, CDR2 YSLEER. V dropped 4 bases and J dropped 3; count of bases not matched to a gene: 6.

The chain carries TRBV5-1 and TRBJ1-5, with D possibly being TRBD1 (5 bases). The CDR3 contains 15 residues. Looked up from germline, CDR1 is SGHRS and CDR2 is YFSETQ. V shed 2 bases and J shed 6 bases, with 15 bases lying between them. The CDR3 coding sequence is TGCGCCAGCAGCTTTGGGTCGGATGGGGCTCAGCCCCAGCATTTT. Protein sequence: CASSFGSDGAQPQHF.

V gene TRBV28 combines with J gene TRBJ1-6, with 7 bases lining up with TRBD1. V was pared by 9 bases and J by 7 bases, with 6 bases of the junction left unmatched. This CDR3 has 13 amino acids. CDR1 and CDR2 from the germline V gene are MDHEN and SYDVKM. The DNA of the CDR3 is TGTGCCAGTGGGGGACAGCCGAATTCACCCCTCCACTTT. Translating gives CASGGQPNSPLHF.

This chain links TRBV7-2 with TRBJ2-3, with D maybe TRBD2 (5 bases). The CDR3 spans 14 residues. V was cut by 3 bases and J by 4 bases, with 11 bases left in between. The germline gives CDR1 SGHTA, CDR2 FQGNSA. CDR3 bases: TGTGCCAGCAGCTTGATGCTAGCCCCAGATACGCAGTATTTT. Protein sequence: CASSLMLAPDTQYF.

This chain connects TRBV10-2 to TRBJ2-5, with D maybe TRBD2 (6 bases). The germline V gene encodes CDR1 WSHSY and CDR2 SAAADI. The CDR3 has 14 amino acids. The V end was cut by 0 bases, the J end by 3 bases, with 8 bases between. The CDR3 sequence is CASSESTGEETQYF. The CDR3 DNA follows: TGCGCCAGCAGTGAGTCTACGGGAGAAGAGACCCAGTACTTC.

The chain recombines TRBV7-8 with TRBJ2-7, with D perhaps TRBD1 (6 bases). The CDR3 runs 15 residues. Germline V CDR1 and CDR2: SGHVS, FQNEAQ. Trimming stripped 5 bases from V and 4 bases from J, with 18 bases between. CDR3 residues: CASSRLRVGAYEQYF. The DNA of the CDR3 is TGTGCCAGCAGCCGACTACGGGTGGGGGCTTACGAGCAGTACTTC.

The V and J genes are TRBV11-1 and TRBJ1-4; tentative D call: TRBD1 (6 bases). Germline CDR1 is SGHAT and CDR2 is FQDESV (reference sequence). CDR3 length equals 14 residues. V lost 4 bases to trimming and J lost 0 bases, with 6 bases between them. The CDR3 is CASSWTATNEKLFF. CDR3 nucleotides: TGTGCCAGCAGCTGGACAGCAACTAATGAAAAACTGTTTTTT. Supplemented by reference TRBV11-1 and TRBJ1-4, the full variable domain reads EAEVAQSPRYKITEKSQAVAFWCDPISGHATLYWYRQILGQGPELLVQFQDESVVDDSQLPKDRFSAERLKGVDSTLKIQPAELGDSAMYLCASSWTATNEKLFFGSGTQLSVL.

V usage is TRBV5-1 and J usage is TRBJ1-3; TRBD1 matches at 7 bases. This CDR3 spans 14 amino acids. From germline, CDR1 is SGHRS and CDR2 YFSETQ. Trimming removed 2 bases from V and 2 bases from J; junction bases left unmatched: 1. The CDR3 nucleotides read TGCGCCAGCAGCTTTGGGACAGCTGGAAACACCATATATTTT. The encoded protein is CASSFGTAGNTIYF.

V usage is TRBV5-1 and J usage is TRBJ1-4, with D uncertain. The CDR3 covers 17 residues. Trimming removed 3 bases from V and 0 bases from J, with 15 bases in between. Germline V gene lookup returns CDR1 SGHRS and CDR2 YFSETQ. The CDR3 sequence: CASSWAAGFATNEKLFF. CDR3 nucleotide sequence: TGCGCCAGCAGCTGGGCCGCAGGTTTTGCAACTAATGAAAAACTGTTTTTT.

J is TRBJ2-3 and V is TRBV7-9; D perhaps matches TRBD1 (7 bases). In germline, CDR1 is SEHNR, CDR2 FQNEAQ (reference sequence). Trimming stripped 3 bases from V and 2 bases from J, with 15 bases between. The CDR3 covers 16 residues. CDR3 amino acids: CASSLYGRGATDTQYF. The CDR3 nucleotides are TGTGCCAGCAGCTTGTACGGCAGGGGGGCCACAGATACGCAGTATTTT. The full variable domain, with the rest looked up from reference TRBV7-9 and TRBJ2-3, is DTGVSQNPRHKITKRGQNVTFRCDPISEHNRLYWYRQTLGQGPEFLTYFQNEAQLEKSRLLSDRFSAERPKGSFSTLEIQRTEQGDSAMYLCASSLYGRGATDTQYFGPGTRLTVL.

The chain uses TRBV20-1 and TRBJ2-5; D possibly corresponds to TRBD1 (5 bases). The ends were cut back, 3 bases at V and 5 bases at J, with 16 bases in the middle. Germline V gene lookup returns CDR1 DFQATT and CDR2 SNEGSKA (reference sequence). This CDR3 has 14 amino acids. Here the CDR3 DNA reads TGCAGTGCTAGTAAGGCCTCTAAGGGGGAGACCCAGTACTTC. The encoded protein is CSASKASKGETQYF.